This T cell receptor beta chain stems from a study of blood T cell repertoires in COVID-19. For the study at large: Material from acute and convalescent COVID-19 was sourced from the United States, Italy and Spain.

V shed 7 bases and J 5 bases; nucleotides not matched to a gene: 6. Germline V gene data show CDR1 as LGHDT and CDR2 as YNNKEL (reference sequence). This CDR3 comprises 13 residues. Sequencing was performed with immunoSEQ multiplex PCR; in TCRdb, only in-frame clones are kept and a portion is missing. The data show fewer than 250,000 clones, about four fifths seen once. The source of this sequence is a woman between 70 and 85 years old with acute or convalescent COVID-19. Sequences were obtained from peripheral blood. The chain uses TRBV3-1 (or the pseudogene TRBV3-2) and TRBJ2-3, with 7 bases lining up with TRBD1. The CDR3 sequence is CASNTQGIDTQYF. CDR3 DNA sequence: TGTGCCAGCAATACACAGGGGATAGATACGCAGTATTTT.